This TCR beta chain was obtained from a study of blood T cell repertoires in COVID-19. Study information: Donors in the United States, Italy and Spain gave samples during acute or convalescent COVID-19.

The CDR3 runs to 14 residues. Trimming removed 0 bases at V and 3 bases at J, with 7 bases between. Germline V gene sequence: CDR1 SGHDT, CDR2 YYEEEE. Profiling relied on immunoSEQ multiplex PCR, and the TCRdb table lists in-frame clones only, not all of them. Here the sample spans 220,000 or so clones, roughly 90% being singletons. Sequencing was carried out using PBMCs or T cells enriched from blood (not recorded which). The source is a young man who had been exposed to COVID-19. The chain is built from TRBV5-6 and TRBJ2-1; D gene ambiguous. The CDR3 loop reads CASSLGPYYNEQFF. The DNA for the CDR3 is TGTGCCAGCAGCTTGGGTCCCTACTACAATGAGCAGTTCTTC.